Shown below are 24 T cell receptor beta chains from a single sample sequenced in a study of identical twins. Each CDR3 protein is one row after TCRdb ran MiXCR on the 5' RACE reads. The data contain about 240,000 distinct CDR3 sequences, 12% of them singletons. This sample was shared with a second study, whose subject was yellow fever vaccine responses in identical twins.

Source material: memory (CD45RO+) T cells sorted from blood. These receptors all come from a woman under 30 in good health.

There are a few counts of this clonotype. This chain uses TRBV24-1 with TRBJ2-1; 7 bases align to TRBD1. This CDR3 has 15 residues. From germline, CDR1 is KGHDR and CDR2 SFDVKD. V was pared by 4 bases and J by 0 bases, with 2 bases of the junction left unmatched. The CDR3 loop is CATSEPGGSYNEQFF. CDR3 in DNA: TGTGCCACCAGTGAGCCAGGGGGCTCCTACAATGAGCAGTTCTTC.

The gene calls are TRBV18 and TRBJ2-2; 7 nucleotides line up with TRBD1. V dropped 3 bases and J dropped 6; count of bases not matched to a gene: 10. The CDR3 covers 16 residues. The germline CDR1 and CDR2 sequences are KGHSH and LQKENI. CDR3 in amino acids: CASSPEGQEFSGELFF. The CDR3 DNA is TGTGCCAGCTCACCTGAAGGACAGGAATTTTCCGGGGAGCTGTTTTTT.

Many counts were recorded for this clonotype. The V call is TRBV29-1, the J call TRBJ2-7; D perhaps matches TRBD1 (6 bases). Germline V lookup: CDR1 SQVTM, CDR2 ANQGSEA. This CDR3 contains 13 residues. V was clipped by 3 bases and J by 5 bases, with 14 bases between them. Written as DNA, the CDR3 is TGCAGCGTTGATGCAGGGGCTGAAGACGAGCAGTACTTC. Translation gives CSVDAGAEDEQYF.

The CDR3: CASSNYPSSYNEQFF. CDR3 bases: TGTGCCAGTAGTAATTACCCAAGCTCCTACAATGAGCAGTTCTTC. The chain recombines TRBV19 with TRBJ2-1; no firm D call. The length of the CDR3 is 15 residues. Germline CDR1 LNHDA, CDR2 SQIVND (reference sequence). V was clipped by 4 bases and J by 0 bases, with 10 bases between them. Full variable domain (outside the CDR3, taken from reference TRBV19 and TRBJ2-1): DGGITQSPKYLFRKEGQNVTLSCEQNLNHDAMYWYRQDPGQGLRLIYYSQIVNDFQKGDIAEGYSVSREKKESFPLTVTSAQKNPTAFYLCASSNYPSSYNEQFFGPGTRLTVL.

This clonotype was seen more than once but under ten times. This chain links TRBV7-2 with TRBJ2-7; D is unresolved. V dropped 1 base and J dropped 2 bases, with 6 bases sitting between them. The CDR3 extends over 13 amino acids. Looked up from germline, CDR1 is SGHTA and CDR2 is FQGNSA. The CDR3 bases are TGTGCCAGCAGCTTAGGACACCCCTACGAGCAGTACTTC. This translates into CASSLGHPYEQYF.

The rearrangement uses TRBV10-3 and TRBJ2-3, with 8 nucleotides matching TRBD1. The CDR3 extends over 15 amino acids. Trimming took 4 bases from V and 1 from J; bases not matched to a gene: 4. Germline values: CDR1 ENHRY, CDR2 SYGVKD. CDR3: CAISGPGQGTDTQYF. CDR3 nucleotides: TGTGCCATCAGTGGACCGGGACAGGGCACAGATACGCAGTATTTT.

The chain has TRBV20-1 and TRBJ2-1, with D maybe TRBD2 (6 bases). The V gene lost 4 bases and the J gene lost 9 bases, with 22 bases spanning the gap. The germline gives CDR1 DFQATT, CDR2 SNEGSKA (reference sequence). The CDR3 spans 15 residues. CDR3 bases: TGCAGTGCTACCACCCCTAGGGTCGACGGGGGTGAGCAGTTCTTC. This translates into CSATTPRVDGGEQFF.

This clonotype has just a few counts. The rearrangement uses TRBV7-2 and TRBJ2-3; 8 nucleotides agree with TRBD2. This CDR3 has 16 residues. The junction had 6 bases not matched to a gene; V was cut back by 2 bases and J by 2 bases. Germline-derived CDR1 and CDR2 are SGHTA and FQGNSA. CDR3 bases: TGTGCCAGCAGCTTATTACCAGCGGGGGACACAGATACGCAGTATTTT. It encodes CASSLLPAGDTDTQYF.

This clonotype occurred many times. The J gene is TRBJ2-7, the V gene TRBV7-2; TRBD1 agrees at 9 bases. Germline V CDR1 and CDR2: SGHTA, FQGNSA. CDR3 length equals 16 residues. V was clipped by 2 bases and J by 1 base; unmatched bases: 6. The CDR3 bases are TGTGCCAGCAGCTTATCCCCCGGGACAGGGTCCTACGAGCAGTACTTC. Translation gives CASSLSPGTGSYEQYF.

Many counts were recorded for this clonotype. V and J are TRBV29-1 and TRBJ2-4; 7 bases map to TRBD1. V was clipped by 3 bases and J by 0 bases; unmatched bases: 8. Germline V lookup: CDR1 SQVTM, CDR2 ANQGSEA. There are 16 residues in the CDR3. The CDR3 DNA follows: TGCAGCGTTGACTCAGACAGGGCACTAGCCAAAAACATTCAGTACTTC. This codes for CSVDSDRALAKNIQYF.

At least ten counts were recorded for this clonotype. The chain joins TRBV6-5 to TRBJ2-3; 9 bases are shared with TRBD2. Trimming cost V 10 bases and J 2 bases; bases outside gene matches: 1. Germline-derived CDR1 and CDR2 are MNHEY and SVGAGI. The CDR3 has 12 amino acids. Written as DNA, the CDR3 is TGTGCCACTAGCGGGAACACAGATACGCAGTATTTT. Protein sequence: CATSGNTDTQYF.

The chain couples TRBV7-8 to TRBJ2-7, with 9 positions matching TRBD2. The CDR3 runs to 16 residues. The V gene's germline CDR1 is SGHVS and CDR2 FQNEAQ. The V and J ends lost 5 bases and 6 bases, in that order; junction bases with no gene match: 14. The DNA of the CDR3 is TGTGCCAGCAGCCCCGGGGCTAGCGGGACCCCGAGCGAGCAGTACTTC. Translation: CASSPGASGTPSEQYF.

This clonotype was counted a few times. The chain is built from TRBV4-3 and TRBJ2-7; D gene ambiguous. This CDR3 region has 15 residues. Between the trimmed V and J ends, which lost 0 bases and 2 bases, there was a span of 11 bases. CDR1 is LGHNA and CDR2 is YSLEER in the germline V gene. The CDR3 DNA sequence: TGCGCCAGCAGCCAAGATTCGGTGAATACCTACGAGCAGTACTTC. This sequence encodes CASSQDSVNTYEQYF.

In this sample, this clonotype turned up many times. J is TRBJ2-7 and V is TRBV4-2, with D hard to call. V was pared by 0 bases and J by 2 bases, with 11 bases between. Germline assignment: CDR1 LGHNA and CDR2 YNFKEQ. There are 15 residues in the CDR3. CDR3 in DNA: TGTGCCAGCAGCCAAGAATCGGACGGAGCCTACGAGCAGTACTTC. The encoded protein is CASSQESDGAYEQYF.

This clonotype has a handful of counts. V and J are TRBV6-1 and TRBJ2-5; D not resolved. The V end lost 1 base, the J end lost 6 bases, and 15 bases lay between the germline ends. The CDR3 has 15 residues. Germline assignment: CDR1 MNHNS and CDR2 SASEGT. CDR3 sequence reads: CASSEGSWGQKTQYF. The CDR3 DNA reads TGTGCCAGCAGTGAAGGATCTTGGGGTCAAAAGACCCAGTACTTC.

This clonotype was found a few times. The genes are TRBV20-1 and TRBJ2-3, with 9 bases that match TRBD2. Germline CDR1 and CDR2: DFQATT and SNEGSKA (reference sequence). The V gene end was trimmed by 6 bases and the J gene end by 4 bases; junction bases not matched to a gene: 11. The CDR3 runs 15 residues. The CDR3 protein is CSALVAGVVSDTQYF. The CDR3 DNA follows: TGCAGTGCCCTAGTAGCGGGAGTGGTGTCAGATACGCAGTATTTT.

The chain carries TRBV19 and TRBJ2-3; the match to TRBD1 covers 10 bases. The CDR3 covers 14 residues. Germline assignment: CDR1 LNHDA and CDR2 SQIVND (reference sequence). J lost 6 bases, V lost 6 bases, and 6 bases had no gene match. CDR3 bases: TGTGCCAGTAGGCTGGACAGGGGGAAGGATACGCAGTATTTT. As protein: CASRLDRGKDTQYF.

In its sample, this clonotype was seen many times. In DNA, the CDR3 is TGTGCCAGCAGCGACGCCCCAGGGTTGAATGAGCAGTTCTTC. Translated: CASSDAPGLNEQFF. This chain connects TRBV2 to TRBJ2-1; maybe TRBD1 (5 bases). This CDR3 has 14 residues. Germline lookup yields CDR1 SNHLY and CDR2 FYNNEI. Trimming pared 6 bases from V and 7 bases from J, leaving 16 bases between.

This chain connects TRBV9 to TRBJ2-3; perhaps TRBD1 as D (5 bases). The CDR3 sequence is 15 residues long. Germline loops: CDR1 SGDLS, CDR2 YYNGEE. The V end lost 0 bases, the J end lost 3 bases, and 11 bases lay between the germline ends. The CDR3: CASSVAKGITDTQYF. For the CDR3, the DNA is TGTGCCAGCAGCGTAGCTAAGGGGATTACAGATACGCAGTATTTT.

The chain uses TRBV6-5 and TRBJ2-7; D possibly corresponds to TRBD1 (6 bases). CDR1 MNHEY and CDR2 SVGAGI come from the germline V gene. CDR3 length: 14 residues. V lost 0 bases, J lost 5 bases, and 11 bases lay in between. CDR3 DNA: TGTGCCAGCAGTTACTCGGTCGGGACAAACGAGCAGTACTTC. It encodes CASSYSVGTNEQYF.

The chain combines TRBV18 with TRBJ2-1; TRBD1 aligns across 9 bases. Germline-derived CDR1 and CDR2 are KGHSH and LQKENI. With 2 bases clipped from V and 5 bases from J, the junction kept 4 bases outside the gene matches. This CDR3 spans 15 amino acids. CDR3 sequence reads: CASSPLWTGDNEQFF. The CDR3 coding sequence is TGTGCCAGCTCACCATTGTGGACAGGGGACAATGAGCAGTTCTTC. The full variable domain, its missing parts supplied by reference TRBV18 and TRBJ2-1, is NAGVMQNPRHLVRRRGQEARLRCSPMKGHSHVYWYRQLPEEGLKFMVYLQKENIIDESGMPKERFSAEFPKEGPSILRIQQVVRGDSAAYFCASSPLWTGDNEQFFGPGTRLTVL.

Here the CDR3 DNA reads TGCAGTGCGAAAGTTAGCGGGAGTGACACCGGGGAGCTGTTTTTT. Translating it yields CSAKVSGSDTGELFF. The rearrangement links TRBV20-1 to TRBJ2-2, with TRBD2 identical over 9 bases. V shed 6 bases, J shed 3 bases, and the junction held 8 bases outside the gene matches. This CDR3 has 15 amino acids. Germline V gene sequence: CDR1 DFQATT, CDR2 SNEGSKA (reference sequence).

The chain has TRBV7-3 and TRBJ2-2; 7 bases match TRBD1. CDR1 is SGHTA and CDR2 is FQGTGA in the germline V gene. J was trimmed by 5 bases and V by 1 base; bases with no gene match: 1. The CDR3 spans 14 residues. Here the CDR3 reads CASSLMDRTGELFF. CDR3 coding DNA: TGTGCCAGCAGCTTAATGGACAGGACCGGGGAGCTGTTTTTT.

The chain couples TRBV28 to TRBJ1-2; the D is unclear. V was shortened by 4 bases and J by 5 bases, with 8 bases between the two germline ends. The CDR3 runs to 12 residues. Germline values: CDR1 MDHEN, CDR2 SYDVKM. The CDR3 spells CASSWAEYGYTF. In nucleotides, the CDR3 is TGTGCCAGCAGTTGGGCGGAGTATGGCTACACCTTC.